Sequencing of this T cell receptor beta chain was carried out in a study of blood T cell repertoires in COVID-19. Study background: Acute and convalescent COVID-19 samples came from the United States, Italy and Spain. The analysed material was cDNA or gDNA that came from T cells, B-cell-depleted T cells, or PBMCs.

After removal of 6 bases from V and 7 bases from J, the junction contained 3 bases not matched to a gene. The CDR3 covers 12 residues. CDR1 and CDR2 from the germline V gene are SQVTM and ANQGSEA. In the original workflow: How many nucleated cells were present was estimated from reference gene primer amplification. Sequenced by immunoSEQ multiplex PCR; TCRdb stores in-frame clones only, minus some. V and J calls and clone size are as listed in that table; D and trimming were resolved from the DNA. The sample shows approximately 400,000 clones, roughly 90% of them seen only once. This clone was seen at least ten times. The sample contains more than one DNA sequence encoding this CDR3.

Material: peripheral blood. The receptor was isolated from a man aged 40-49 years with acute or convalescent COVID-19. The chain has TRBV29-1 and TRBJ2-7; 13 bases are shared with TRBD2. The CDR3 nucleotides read TGCAGCGTACTAGCGGGGGGGCGGGAGCAGTACTTC. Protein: CSVLAGGREQYF.